The rows below give T cell receptor beta chains drawn from one sample of a study of cytotoxic CD8 clonotypes in ibrutinib-treated CLL. Sequenced by immunoSEQ multiplex PCR; TCRdb stores in-frame clones only, minus some. The table shows about 200,000 clones, with around 72% occurring only once. Sequenced here: PBMCs, sampled after 24 months of ibrutinib treatment. The receptors stem from a human donor with chronic lymphocytic leukemia. Both conserved end residues are part of each CDR3. The D gene is left open where the match is weak. Clone size is stated in some rows and not others, as once, few, many or a class when expanded.

j_call,d_call,clone_size,v_call,cdr3_nt,cdr3_aa
TRBJ2-7,TRBD2,-,TRBV18,TGTGCCAGCTCACCGGGGACTAGCGGCTACGAGCAGTACTTC,CASSPGTSGYEQYF
TRBJ2-7,TRBD1,-,TRBV9,TGTGCCAGCAGCGTAGCCGGGACAGGGGGGAGAGGGGAGCAGTACTTC,CASSVAGTGGRGEQYF
TRBJ2-1,-,-,TRBV7-3,TGTGCCAGCAGCACGACTAGGAGCAATGAGCAGTTCTTC,CASSTTRSNEQFF
TRBJ2-1,TRBD2,few,TRBV7-2,TGTGCCAGCATCCGCATGGGGGGGATCGGTGTCAATGAGCAGTTCTTC,CASIRMGGIGVNEQFF
TRBJ2-7,TRBD2,-,TRBV4-1,TGCGCCAGCAGCCACTCACGACGGAAGACTAGCGGGAGCCCCTACGAGCAGTACTTC,CASSHSRRKTSGSPYEQYF
TRBJ2-7,TRBD1,-,TRBV6-5,TGTGCCAGCAATGCCGGGACAGGGCGCTACGAGCAGTACTTC,CASNAGTGRYEQYF
TRBJ2-7,-,-,TRBV15,TGTGCCACCAGCAGAGACAGGTCCTACGAGCAGTACTTC,CATSRDRSYEQYF
TRBJ2-1,-,-,TRBV9,TGTGCCAGCAGCGCCGCTTATGGCCGGGCAGGTGGAAAGTCCTACAATGAGCAGTTCTTC,CASSAAYGRAGGKSYNEQFF
TRBJ1-4,TRBD1,-,TRBV5-6,TGTGCCAGCAGCTCAGGGGGCTTAGGTGAAAAACTGTTTTTT,CASSSGGLGEKLFF
TRBJ2-7,-,-,TRBV5-1,TGCGCCAGCAGCTTCGACTCTTACGAGCAGTACTTC,CASSFDSYEQYF
TRBJ2-7,-,-,TRBV19,TGTGCCAGTAGAAACAGGGTAGACGAGCAGTACTTC,CASRNRVDEQYF
TRBJ1-6,TRBD1,-,TRBV5-1,TGCGCCAGCAGCACCGGGACAGGGAGTTCACCCCTCCACTTT,CASSTGTGSSPLHF
TRBJ2-1,-,-,TRBV5-4,TGTGCCAGCAGTCCCTCTGTGGACAATGAGCAGTTCTTC,CASSPSVDNEQFF
TRBJ1-4,-,-,TRBV2,TGTGCCAGCAGTGGACAGGAGAATGAAAAACTGTTTTTT,CASSGQENEKLFF
TRBJ2-7,-,once,TRBV11-2,TGTGCCAGCAGCTTAGTGTACAAAACCTACGAGCAGTACTTC,CASSLVYKTYEQYF
TRBJ2-3,TRBD2,-,TRBV4-2,TGTGCCAGCAGCCAAGAAGGGGCGGGAGGAGGCACAGATACGCAGTATTTT,CASSQEGAGGGTDTQYF
TRBJ1-2,TRBD1,few,TRBV6-5,TGTGCCAGCAGAGCTGACAGGGAACCCTATGGCTACACCTTC,CASRADREPYGYTF
TRBJ2-7,TRBD1,-,TRBV27,TGTGCCAGCAAACGACGGGACAGGGACGGTTACGAGCAGTACTTC,CASKRRDRDGYEQYF
TRBJ2-2,-,-,TRBV12-5,TGTGCTAGTGGAAGCCTGAACCGGGACTTTGGATTTGTCGGGGGTAACACCGGGGAGCTGTTTTTT,CASGSLNRDFGFVGGNTGELFF
TRBJ2-1,TRBD2,-,TRBV29-1,TGCAGCGTCGGAGGGACTACCCGCAATGAGCAGTTCTTC,CSVGGTTRNEQFF
TRBJ2-7,TRBD2,-,TRBV6-6,TGTGCCAGCAGTCTAGCGGGAGGACCATCCTACGAGCAGTACTTC,CASSLAGGPSYEQYF
TRBJ1-1,-,few,TRBV29-1,TGCAGCGTCCCGGTCAGAGACACTGAAGCTTTCTTT,CSVPVRDTEAFF
TRBJ2-7,-,-,TRBV5-1,TGCGCCAGCAGCTGGGAACAGGGATTCTCCTACGAGCAGTACTTC,CASSWEQGFSYEQYF
TRBJ1-1,TRBD1,few,TRBV7-6,TGTGCCAGCAGCTACGGACAGGGAAGCACTGAAGCTTTCTTT,CASSYGQGSTEAFF
TRBJ1-2,TRBD1,-,TRBV10-1,TGCGCCAGCAGTGAGTTCGGGACAGGAGGACTTAACTATGGCTACACCTTC,CASSEFGTGGLNYGYTF
TRBJ2-2,-,-,TRBV18,TGTGCCAGCTCACCGAACCGGGACAAGTACACCGGGGAGCTGTTTTTT,CASSPNRDKYTGELFF
TRBJ2-7,-,few,TRBV4-2,TGTGCCAGCAGCCAAGGTGGGACAACCTACGAGCAGTACTTC,CASSQGGTTYEQYF
TRBJ2-7,-,-,TRBV10-1,TGCGCCAGCAGTGAGCCAAGTCGGGCGGGCGAGCAGTACTTC,CASSEPSRAGEQYF
TRBJ2-2,-,-,TRBV4-1,TGCGCCAGCAGCCAATACCGCGTGGGGGAGCTGTTTTTT,CASSQYRVGELFF
TRBJ2-7,-,-,TRBV7-2,TGTGCCAGCAGCTTACGGAGAGGGCGTTACGAGCAGTACTTC,CASSLRRGRYEQYF
TRBJ1-5,-,few,TRBV27,TGTGCCAGCAGTTTATCCAGGGTTGGTTACGGCAATCAGCCCCAGCATTTT,CASSLSRVGYGNQPQHF
TRBJ2-3,-,-,TRBV7-2,TGTGCCAGCAGCCCCATTTTTAGCGGTCGGGGCACAGATACGCAGTATTTT,CASSPIFSGRGTDTQYF
TRBJ1-2,-,-,TRBV7-2,TGTGCCAGCAGCCGACGGCTAGGGGGGAACTATGGCTACACCTTC,CASSRRLGGNYGYTF
TRBJ1-1,TRBD1,few,TRBV29-1,TGCAGCGTTACGTTGACAGGGGTGAACACTGAAGCTTTCTTT,CSVTLTGVNTEAFF
TRBJ2-1,-,-,TRBV5-1,TGCGCCAGCAGGCTTGGGGATAATGAGCAGTTCTTC,CASRLGDNEQFF
TRBJ1-5,-,few,TRBV7-8,TGTGCCAGCAGCTTAGCGGTAGCGAACACAAATCAGCCCCAGCATTTT,CASSLAVANTNQPQHF
TRBJ2-3,TRBD1,-,TRBV7-8,TGTGCCAGCAGCTCCGGGACAGGAAGCACAGATACGCAGTATTTT,CASSSGTGSTDTQYF
TRBJ2-7,-,-,TRBV5-1,TGCGCCAGCAGCTTGATTGGGGGGAGGCCCAGCGAGCAGTACTTC,CASSLIGGRPSEQYF
TRBJ1-5,TRBD1,few,TRBV29-1,TGCAGCGTGGGGACAGTTAATAGCAATCAGCCCCAGCATTTT,CSVGTVNSNQPQHF
TRBJ2-7,TRBD1,-,TRBV6-1,TGTGCCAGCAGACAGGACAGGGGTTACGAGCAGTACTTC,CASRQDRGYEQYF
TRBJ1-1,TRBD1,once,TRBV6-5,TGTGCCAGCAGTTACCACAGGGGGCCGTCCACTGAAGCTTTCTTT,CASSYHRGPSTEAFF
TRBJ1-1,-,-,TRBV18,TGTGCCAGCTCACCACGTGGGGGGAGTAGCACTGAAGCTTTCTTT,CASSPRGGSSTEAFF
TRBJ2-1,-,-,TRBV28,TGTGCCAGCAGTTTCGGGGGAACGGTCGGGAGTCCCCAGAACAATGAGCAGTTCTTC,CASSFGGTVGSPQNNEQFF
TRBJ2-3,-,few,TRBV10-3,TGTGCCATCAGTGAATCCCGAACAGGGTTCACAGATACGCAGTATTTT,CAISESRTGFTDTQYF
TRBJ2-7,TRBD1,-,TRBV29-1,TGCAGCGTTGGGATGTTGCGGACAGGGGACGAGCAGTACTTC,CSVGMLRTGDEQYF